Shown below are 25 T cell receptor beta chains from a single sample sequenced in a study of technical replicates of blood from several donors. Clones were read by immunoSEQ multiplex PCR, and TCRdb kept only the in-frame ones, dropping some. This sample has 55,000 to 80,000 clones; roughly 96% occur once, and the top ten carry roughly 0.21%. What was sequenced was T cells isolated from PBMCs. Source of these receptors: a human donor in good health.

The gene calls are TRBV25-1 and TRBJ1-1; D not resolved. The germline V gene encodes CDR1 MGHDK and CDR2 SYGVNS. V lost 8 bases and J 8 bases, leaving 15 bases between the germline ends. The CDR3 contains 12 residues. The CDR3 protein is CASGRHGFEAFF. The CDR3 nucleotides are TGTGCCAGCGGTAGACACGGATTCGAAGCTTTCTTT.

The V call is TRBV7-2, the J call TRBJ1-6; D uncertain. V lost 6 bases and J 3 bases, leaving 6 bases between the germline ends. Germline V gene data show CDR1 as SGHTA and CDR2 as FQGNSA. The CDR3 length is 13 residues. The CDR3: CASSRLYNSPLHF. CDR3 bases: TGTGCCAGCAGTCGACTCTATAATTCACCCCTCCACTTT.

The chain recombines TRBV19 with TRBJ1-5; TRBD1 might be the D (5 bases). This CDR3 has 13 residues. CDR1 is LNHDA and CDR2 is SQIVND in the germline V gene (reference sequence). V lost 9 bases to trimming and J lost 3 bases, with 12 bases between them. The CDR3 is CASAGPANQPQHF. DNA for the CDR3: TGTGCCAGCGCGGGACCGGCCAATCAGCCCCAGCATTTT. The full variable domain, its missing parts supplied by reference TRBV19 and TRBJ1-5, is DGGITQSPKYLFRKEGQNVTLSCEQNLNHDAMYWYRQDPGQGLRLIYYSQIVNDFQKGDIAEGYSVSREKKESFPLTVTSAQKNPTAFYLCASAGPANQPQHFGDGTRLSIL.

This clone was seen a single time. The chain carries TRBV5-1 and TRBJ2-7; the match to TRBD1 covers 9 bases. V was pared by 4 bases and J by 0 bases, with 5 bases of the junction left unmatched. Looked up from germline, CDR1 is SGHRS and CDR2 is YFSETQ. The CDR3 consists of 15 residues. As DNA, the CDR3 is TGCGCCAGCAGCCCGGGGGACAGGGTCTCCTACGAGCAGTACTTC. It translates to CASSPGDRVSYEQYF.

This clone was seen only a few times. The CDR3 DNA follows: TGTGCCAGCAGTGAACGGGAACCCGCAGAGGGGGTAGGCTACGAGCAGTACTTC. This gives the protein CASSEREPAEGVGYEQYF. The rearrangement joins TRBV6-1 to TRBJ2-7; the D gene is possibly TRBD1 (6 bases). Germline V gives CDR1 MNHNS, CDR2 SASEGT. The CDR3 is 18 amino acids. Trimming left V 2 bases short and J 3 bases short, with 23 bases between.

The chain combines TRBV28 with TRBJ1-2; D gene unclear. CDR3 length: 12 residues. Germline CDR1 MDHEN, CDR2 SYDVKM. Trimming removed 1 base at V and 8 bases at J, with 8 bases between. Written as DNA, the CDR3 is TGTGCCAGCAGTTTATCCTCGGGAGGCTACACCTTC. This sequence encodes CASSLSSGGYTF.

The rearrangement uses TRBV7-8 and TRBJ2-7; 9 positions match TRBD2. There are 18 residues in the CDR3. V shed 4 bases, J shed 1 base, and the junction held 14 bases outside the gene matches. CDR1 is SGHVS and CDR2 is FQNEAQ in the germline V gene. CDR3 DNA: TGTGCCAGCAGCTCCCGAGGTTTGCTAGCGGGATATTCCTACGAGCAGTACTTC. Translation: CASSSRGLLAGYSYEQYF.

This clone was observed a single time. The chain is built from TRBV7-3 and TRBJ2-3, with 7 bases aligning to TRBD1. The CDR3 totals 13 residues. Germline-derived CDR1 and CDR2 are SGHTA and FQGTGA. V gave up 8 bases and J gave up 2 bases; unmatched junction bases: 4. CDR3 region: CASGDSPTDTQYF. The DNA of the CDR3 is TGTGCCAGCGGGGACAGCCCCACAGATACGCAGTATTTT.

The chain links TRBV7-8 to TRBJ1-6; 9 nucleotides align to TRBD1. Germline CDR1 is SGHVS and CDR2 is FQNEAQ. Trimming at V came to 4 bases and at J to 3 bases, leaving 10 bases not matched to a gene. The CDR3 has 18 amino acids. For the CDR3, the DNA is TGTGCCAGCAGCTCTACGACAGGGGGACGCCTCTATAATTCACCCCTCCACTTT. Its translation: CASSSTTGGRLYNSPLHF.

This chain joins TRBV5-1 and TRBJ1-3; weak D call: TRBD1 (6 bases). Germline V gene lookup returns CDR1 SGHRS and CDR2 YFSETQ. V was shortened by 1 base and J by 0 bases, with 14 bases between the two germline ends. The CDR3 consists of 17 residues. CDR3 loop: CASSLSIQGNSGNTIYF. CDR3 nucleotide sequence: TGCGCCAGCAGCTTGTCAATACAGGGAAACTCTGGAAACACCATATATTTT.

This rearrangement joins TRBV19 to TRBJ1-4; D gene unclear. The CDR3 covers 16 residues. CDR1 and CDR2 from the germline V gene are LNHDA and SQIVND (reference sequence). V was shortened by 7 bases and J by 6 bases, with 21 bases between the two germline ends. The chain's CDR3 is CASTLHGNSNYEKLFF. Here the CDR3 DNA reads TGTGCCAGTACCCTACATGGCAATAGCAACTATGAAAAACTGTTTTTT.

The CDR3 DNA follows: TGTGCCAGCAGCCAAGAAGCCAACTCACCCAATGAGCAGTTCTTC. Translating it yields CASSQEANSPNEQFF. This chain links TRBV4-2 with TRBJ2-1; D remains unclear. The CDR3 spans 15 residues. Germline assignment: CDR1 LGHNA and CDR2 YNFKEQ. Trimming shortened V by 0 bases and J by 6 bases, and 12 bases separated the two germline ends.

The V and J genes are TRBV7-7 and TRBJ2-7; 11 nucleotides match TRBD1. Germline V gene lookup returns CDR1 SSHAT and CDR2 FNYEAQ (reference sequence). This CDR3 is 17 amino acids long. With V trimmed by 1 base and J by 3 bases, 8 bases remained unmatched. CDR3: CASSLVHGTGGLYEQYF. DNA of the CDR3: TGTGCCAGCAGCTTAGTCCATGGGACAGGGGGTCTCTACGAGCAGTACTTC.

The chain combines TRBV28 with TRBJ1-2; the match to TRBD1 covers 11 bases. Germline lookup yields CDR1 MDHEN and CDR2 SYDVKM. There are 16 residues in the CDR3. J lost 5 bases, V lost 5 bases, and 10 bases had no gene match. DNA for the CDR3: TGTGCCAGCAGTCCCCCGGGACAGGGGGAAGGTTATGGCTACACCTTC. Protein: CASSPPGQGEGYGYTF.

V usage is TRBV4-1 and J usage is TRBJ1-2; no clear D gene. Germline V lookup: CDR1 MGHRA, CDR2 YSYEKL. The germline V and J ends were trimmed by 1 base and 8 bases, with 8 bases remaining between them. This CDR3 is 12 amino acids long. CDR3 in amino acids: CASSQATIGYTF. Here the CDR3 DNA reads TGCGCCAGCAGCCAAGCTACTATCGGCTACACCTTC.

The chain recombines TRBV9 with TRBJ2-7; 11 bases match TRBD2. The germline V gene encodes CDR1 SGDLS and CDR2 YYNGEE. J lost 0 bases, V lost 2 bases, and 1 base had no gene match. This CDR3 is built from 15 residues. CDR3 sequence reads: CASSVLAGGSYEQYF. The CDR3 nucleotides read TGTGCCAGCAGCGTGCTAGCGGGAGGCTCCTACGAGCAGTACTTC.

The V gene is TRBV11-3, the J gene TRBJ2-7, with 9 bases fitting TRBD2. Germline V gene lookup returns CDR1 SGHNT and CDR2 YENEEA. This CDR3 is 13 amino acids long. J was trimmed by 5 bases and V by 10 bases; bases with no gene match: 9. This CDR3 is CATEREVHHEQYF. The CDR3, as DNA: TGTGCCACCGAGCGGGAGGTGCACCACGAGCAGTACTTC.

The CDR3 loop is CSVEVFGEGVEQLFF. The CDR3 DNA is TGCAGCGTTGAGGTGTTCGGGGAGGGTGTGGAGCAACTGTTTTTT. The V call is TRBV29-1, the J call TRBJ1-4; D not resolved. The germline gives CDR1 SQVTM, CDR2 ANQGSEA. This CDR3 comprises 15 residues. V gave up 3 bases and J gave up 12 bases, with 23 bases separating them.

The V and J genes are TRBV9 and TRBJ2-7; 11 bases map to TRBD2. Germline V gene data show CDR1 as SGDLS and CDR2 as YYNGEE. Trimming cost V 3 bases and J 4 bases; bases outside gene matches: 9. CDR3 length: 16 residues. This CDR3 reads CASSGNLAGGPYEQYF. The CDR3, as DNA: TGTGCCAGCAGCGGGAATCTAGCGGGAGGACCATACGAGCAGTACTTC. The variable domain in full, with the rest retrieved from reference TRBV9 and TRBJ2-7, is DSGVTQTPKHLITATGQRVTLRCSPRSGDLSVYWYQQSLDQGLQFLIQYYNGEERAKGNILERFSAQQFPDLHSELNLSSLELGDSALYFCASSGNLAGGPYEQYFGPGTRLTVT.

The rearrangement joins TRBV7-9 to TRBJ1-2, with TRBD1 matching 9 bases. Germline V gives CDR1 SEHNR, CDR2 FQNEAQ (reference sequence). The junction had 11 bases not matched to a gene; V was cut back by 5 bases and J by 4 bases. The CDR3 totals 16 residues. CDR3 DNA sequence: TGTGCCAGCAGCCCCCCTCTCAGACAGGGGGGCTATGGCTACACCTTC. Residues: CASSPPLRQGGYGYTF.

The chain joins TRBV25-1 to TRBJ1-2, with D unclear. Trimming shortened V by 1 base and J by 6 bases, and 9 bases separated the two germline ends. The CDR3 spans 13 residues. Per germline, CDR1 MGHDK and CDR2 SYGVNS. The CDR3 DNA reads TGTGCCAGCAGTGAATTGGCCGGAGATGGCTACACCTTC. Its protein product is CASSELAGDGYTF.

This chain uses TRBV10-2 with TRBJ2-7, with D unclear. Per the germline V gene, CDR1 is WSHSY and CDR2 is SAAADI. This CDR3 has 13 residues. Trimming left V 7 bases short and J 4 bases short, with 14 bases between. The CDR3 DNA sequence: TGCGCCAGCACGGCAGCCTCGGAGTACGAGCAGTACTTC. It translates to CASTAASEYEQYF.

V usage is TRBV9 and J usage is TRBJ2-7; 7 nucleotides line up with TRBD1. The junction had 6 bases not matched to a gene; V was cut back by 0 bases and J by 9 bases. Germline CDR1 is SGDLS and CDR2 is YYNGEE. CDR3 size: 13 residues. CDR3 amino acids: CASSVGEGAAQYF. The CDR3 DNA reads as TGTGCCAGCAGCGTAGGAGAGGGGGCAGCGCAGTACTTC.

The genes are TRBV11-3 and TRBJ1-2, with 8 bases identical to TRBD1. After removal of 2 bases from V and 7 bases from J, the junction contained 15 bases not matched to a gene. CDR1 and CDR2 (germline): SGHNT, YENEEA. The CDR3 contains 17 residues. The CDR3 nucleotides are TGTGCCAGCAGCTTATCAGGGGGCGGATCAGCTCTTCGTGGCTACACCTTC. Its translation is CASSLSGGGSALRGYTF.

CDR3 sequence: CASSADRDGYTF. In DNA form, the CDR3 reads TGTGCCAGCAGTGCAGACAGGGATGGCTACACCTTC. The J gene is TRBJ1-2, the V gene TRBV28, with TRBD1 identical over 7 bases. V gave up 5 bases and J gave up 6 bases; unmatched junction bases: 3. Germline values: CDR1 MDHEN, CDR2 SYDVKM. The CDR3 spans 12 residues.